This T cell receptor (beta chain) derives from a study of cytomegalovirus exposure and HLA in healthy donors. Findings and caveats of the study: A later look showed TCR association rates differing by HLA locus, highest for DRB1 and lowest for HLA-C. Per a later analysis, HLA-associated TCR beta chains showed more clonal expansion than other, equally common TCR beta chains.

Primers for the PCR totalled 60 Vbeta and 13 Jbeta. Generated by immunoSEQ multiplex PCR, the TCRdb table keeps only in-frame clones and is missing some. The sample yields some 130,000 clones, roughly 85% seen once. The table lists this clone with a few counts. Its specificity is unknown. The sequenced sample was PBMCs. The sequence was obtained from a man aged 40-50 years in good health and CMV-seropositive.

CDR3 sequence (DNA): TGTGCCAGCAGTTTCCAGGGTCCTGGAAACACCATATATTTT. Translation: CASSFQGPGNTIYF. The rearrangement uses TRBV27 and TRBJ1-3; tentative D call: TRBD1 (5 bases). Per germline, CDR1 MNHEY and CDR2 SMNVEV (reference sequence). V lost 3 bases, J lost 2 bases, and 8 bases lay in between. This CDR3 is 14 amino acids long.